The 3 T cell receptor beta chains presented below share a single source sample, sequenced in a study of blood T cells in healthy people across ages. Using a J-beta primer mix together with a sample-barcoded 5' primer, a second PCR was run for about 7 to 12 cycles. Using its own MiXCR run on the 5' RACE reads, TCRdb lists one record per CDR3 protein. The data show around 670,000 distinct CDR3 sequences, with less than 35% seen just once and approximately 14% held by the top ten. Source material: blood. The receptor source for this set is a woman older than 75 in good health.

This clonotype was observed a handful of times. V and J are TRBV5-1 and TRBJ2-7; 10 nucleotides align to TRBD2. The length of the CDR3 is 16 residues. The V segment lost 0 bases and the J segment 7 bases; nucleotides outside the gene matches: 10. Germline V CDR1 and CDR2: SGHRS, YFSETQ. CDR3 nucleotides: TGCGCCAGCAGCTTGGGCTCTCTAGCGGGGGACAATGAGCAGTACTTC. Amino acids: CASSLGSLAGDNEQYF. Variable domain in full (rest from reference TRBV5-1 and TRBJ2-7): KAGVTQTPRYLIKTRGQQVTLSCSPISGHRSVSWYQQTPGQGLQFLFEYFSETQRNKGNFPGRFSGRQFSNSRSEMNVSTLELGDSALYLCASSLGSLAGDNEQYFGPGTRLTVT.

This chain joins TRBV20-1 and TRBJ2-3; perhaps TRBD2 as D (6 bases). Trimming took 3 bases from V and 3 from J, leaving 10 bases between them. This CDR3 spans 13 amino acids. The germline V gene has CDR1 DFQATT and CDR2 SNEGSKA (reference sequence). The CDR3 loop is CSARSGETDTQYF. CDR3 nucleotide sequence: TGCAGTGCTAGGTCGGGGGAGACAGATACGCAGTATTTT.

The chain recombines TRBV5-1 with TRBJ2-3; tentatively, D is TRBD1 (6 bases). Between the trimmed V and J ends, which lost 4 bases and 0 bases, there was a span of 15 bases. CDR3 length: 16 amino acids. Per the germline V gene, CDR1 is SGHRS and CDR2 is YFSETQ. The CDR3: CASSTGPQGSTDTQYF. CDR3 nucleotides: TGCGCCAGCAGCACCGGGCCACAGGGCAGCACAGATACGCAGTATTTT.